A selection of T cell receptor beta chains follows, all from one sample in a study of blood T cell repertoires in COVID-19. TCRdb's table, derived via immunoSEQ multiplex PCR, lists solely in-frame clones and lacks some. The sample carries about 280,000 clones, around 83% recorded once. Sequencing used PBMCs or T cells enriched from blood (not recorded which). These receptors came from a man aged 35-49 years who had been exposed to COVID-19. CDR3s include the opening cysteine and the closing phenylalanine or tryptophan. D genes are given only for firm matches. Not all rows give a size; the values are once, few, many and, for expanded clones, a class.

d_gene,abundance,v_gene,j_gene,CDR3nt,CDR3aa
NA,NA,TRBV10-3,TRBJ1-4,TGTGCCATCGGGCGTCGGGAGGAAAAACTGTTTTTT,CAIGRREEKLFF
NA,few,TRBV2,TRBJ1-1,TGTGCCAGCAGTGAAGCGCGAATGTCGGGAACTGAAGCTTTCTTT,CASSEARMSGTEAFF
NA,NA,TRBV5-6,TRBJ2-3,TGTGCCAGCAGCTTGAGAGGGAGGAGGTCGGGAACAGATACGCAGTATTTT,CASSLRGRRSGTDTQYF
TRBD2,NA,TRBV5-1,TRBJ2-2,TGCGCCAGAGGGACTAGCAGTCGGACCGGGGAGCTGTTTTTT,CARGTSSRTGELFF
NA,NA,TRBV5-4,TRBJ1-1,TGTGCCAGCAGCTTGTTCTCAGCTGAAGCTTTCTTT,CASSLFSAEAFF
NA,NA,TRBV5-1,TRBJ2-7,TGCGCCAGCAGCACCGGTATTTACGAGCAGTACTTC,CASSTGIYEQYF
NA,NA,TRBV29-1,TRBJ1-1,TGCAGCGTTGTCGGGACTGAAGCTTTCTTT,CSVVGTEAFF
TRBD1,once,TRBV5-8,TRBJ2-1,TGTGCCAGCAGCTGGGACAGTTCGGGGCTCTACAATGAGCAGTTCTTC,CASSWDSSGLYNEQFF
TRBD2,NA,TRBV3-1/TRBV3-2,TRBJ2-7,TGTGCCAGCCGCGGGAGCGAGGCGTCCTACGAGCAGTACTTC,CASRGSEASYEQYF
NA,NA,TRBV10-3,TRBJ1-2,TGTGCCCTACGATCCGGGACACTGGGCCCATATGGCTACACCTTC,CALRSGTLGPYGYTF
NA,few,TRBV20-1,TRBJ2-7,TGCAGTGCCCAAGACGGGGGGCAGTACTTC,CSAQDGGQYF
TRBD2,NA,TRBV9,TRBJ2-2,TGTGCCAGCAGCGTAACGACTAGCGGGAGCGGGGAGCTGTTTTTT,CASSVTTSGSGELFF
TRBD1,NA,TRBV19,TRBJ1-3,TGTGCCAGTAGCATACCCTGGGACAGCCGAGGAAACACCATATATTTT,CASSIPWDSRGNTIYF
NA,NA,TRBV21-1,TRBJ2-1,TGTGCCAGCAGCAAAGCAGGAAGGGGTTACAATGAGCAGTTCTTC,CASSKAGRGYNEQFF
TRBD2,NA,TRBV20-1,TRBJ2-1,TGCAGTGCTAGTTCGGCTAGCGGGAGTCGGGGGGGTCATGATGAGCAGTTCTTC,CSASSASGSRGGHDEQFF
TRBD1,NA,TRBV29-1,TRBJ2-1,TGCAACGTTGATCTGACAGGGGGCTGGAGTGAGCAGTTCTTC,CNVDLTGGWSEQFF
TRBD1,few,TRBV28,TRBJ1-5,TGTGCCAGCAGTTCCGGACAGGGCGGAAGAAATAGCAATCAGCCCCAGCATTTT,CASSSGQGGRNSNQPQHF
NA,NA,TRBV12-5,TRBJ2-2,TGTGCTAGTGGTTTGGGGCAGGGTCCCGGGGAGCTGTTTTTT,CASGLGQGPGELFF
TRBD2,NA,TRBV7-8,TRBJ2-5,TGTGCCAGCAGCCTCGGCAATCTAGCGGGAGGGGGGGCACAAGAGACCCAGTACTTC,CASSLGNLAGGGAQETQYF
TRBD1,NA,TRBV6-5,TRBJ2-7,TGTGCCAGCAGCGACAGGGTGAGTTCCTACGAGCAGTACTTC,CASSDRVSSYEQYF
NA,NA,TRBV19,TRBJ2-1,TGTGCCAGTACCGGAAGGGGCCAGGGTTATGAGCAGTTCTTC,CASTGRGQGYEQFF
NA,NA,TRBV19,TRBJ1-2,TGTGCCAGTATGAAAGAGTGGAACTATGGCTACACCTTC,CASMKEWNYGYTF